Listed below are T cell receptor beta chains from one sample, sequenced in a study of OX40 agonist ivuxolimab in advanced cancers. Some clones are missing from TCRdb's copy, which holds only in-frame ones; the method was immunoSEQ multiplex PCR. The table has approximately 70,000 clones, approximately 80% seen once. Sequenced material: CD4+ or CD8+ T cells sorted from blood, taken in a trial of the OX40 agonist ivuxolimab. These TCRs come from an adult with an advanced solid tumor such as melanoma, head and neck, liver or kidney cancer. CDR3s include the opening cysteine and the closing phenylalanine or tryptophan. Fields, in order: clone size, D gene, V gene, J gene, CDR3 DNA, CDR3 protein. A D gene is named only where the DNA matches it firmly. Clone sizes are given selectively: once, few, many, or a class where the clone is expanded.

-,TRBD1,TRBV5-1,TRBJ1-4,TGCGCCAGCAGCTTGACAGGGGCAACTAATGAAAAACTGTTTTTT,CASSLTGATNEKLFF
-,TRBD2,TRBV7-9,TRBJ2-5,TGTGCCAGCAGCCAACTAGCGGGCCAAGAGACCCAGTACTTC,CASSQLAGQETQYF
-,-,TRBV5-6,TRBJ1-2,TGTGCCAGCAGAGTCGGAAGGATCTATGGTTACACCTTC,CASRVGRIYGYTF
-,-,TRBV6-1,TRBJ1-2,TGTGCCAGCAGCTCCATTAGGGATGGCTATGGCTACACCTTC,CASSSIRDGYGYTF
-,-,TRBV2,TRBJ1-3,TGTGCCAGCAGTGGGAACGACCTCTCTGGAAACACCATATATTTT,CASSGNDLSGNTIYF
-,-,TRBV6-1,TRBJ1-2,TGTGCCAGCCTCAGCAGGGGAATAGGCTATGGCTACACCTTC,CASLSRGIGYGYTF
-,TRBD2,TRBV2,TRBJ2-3,TGTGCCAGCCACGAGCGGGGGAGCACAGATACGCAGTATTTT,CASHERGSTDTQYF
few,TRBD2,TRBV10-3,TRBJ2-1,TGTGCCATCAGACAACCCGGGACTAGCGGGGGGATTATATATGAGCAGTTCTTC,CAIRQPGTSGGIIYEQFF
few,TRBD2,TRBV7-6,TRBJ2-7,TGTGCCAGCAGCTTAGGAGCGGGGCAGTCCTTCGAGCAGTACTTC,CASSLGAGQSFEQYF
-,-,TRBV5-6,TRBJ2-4,TGTGCCAGCAGCTTGGGGGAAAGCCTCCTAAACATTCAGTACTTC,CASSLGESLLNIQYF
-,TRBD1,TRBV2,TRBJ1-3,TGTGCCAGTGGACAGGGACGAAACACCATATATTTT,CASGQGRNTIYF
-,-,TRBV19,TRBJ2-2,TGTGCCAGTAGTAGGAAGGGGAGCACCGGGGAGCTGTTTTTT,CASSRKGSTGELFF
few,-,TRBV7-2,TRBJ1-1,TGTGCCAGCAGCTCCGGACAGCTTGGCGAAGCTTTCTTT,CASSSGQLGEAFF
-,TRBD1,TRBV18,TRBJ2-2,TGTGCCAGCTCACCATCGGGACAGGGACGAAACGGGGAGCTGTTTTTT,CASSPSGQGRNGELFF
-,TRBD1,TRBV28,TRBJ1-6,TGTGCCAGCAGTAGCGCCGGGACAGCGGATTCACCCCTCCACTTT,CASSSAGTADSPLHF
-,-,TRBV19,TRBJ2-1,TGTGCCACCGCACCCCTCGGAACGAACAATGAGCAGTTCTTC,CATAPLGTNNEQFF
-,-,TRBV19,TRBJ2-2,TGTGCCAGTAGTCCTCGGGAGGGGGCTGGCGGGGAGCTGTTTTTT,CASSPREGAGGELFF
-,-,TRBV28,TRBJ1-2,TGTGCCAGCAGCTCCCCTTCGTGGGGGTTCTATGGCTACACCTTC,CASSSPSWGFYGYTF
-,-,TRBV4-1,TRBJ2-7,TGCGCCAGCAGCCAAGCCCCCAGGGACATCTACGAGCAGTACTTC,CASSQAPRDIYEQYF
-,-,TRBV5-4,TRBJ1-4,TGTGCCAGCAGCCCGCGTTTCGGCCCTACTAATGAAAAACTGTTTTTT,CASSPRFGPTNEKLFF
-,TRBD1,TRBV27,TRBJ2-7,TGTGCCAGCAGTCTAAACAGGGGGCTCTACGAGCAGTACTTC,CASSLNRGLYEQYF
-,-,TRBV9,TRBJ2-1,TGTGCCAGCAGCGTAGGGGCCGGGTCAGGGCAAGGGGAGCAGTTCTTC,CASSVGAGSGQGEQFF